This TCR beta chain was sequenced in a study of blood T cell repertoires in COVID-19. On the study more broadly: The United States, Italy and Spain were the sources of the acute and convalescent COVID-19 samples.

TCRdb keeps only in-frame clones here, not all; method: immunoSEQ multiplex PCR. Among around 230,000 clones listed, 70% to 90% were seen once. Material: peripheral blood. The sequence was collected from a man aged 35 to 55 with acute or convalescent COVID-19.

The CDR3 region is CASSILTAFNYGYTF. CDR3 bases: TGTGCCAGCAGCATATTGACAGCATTTAACTATGGCTACACCTTC. The chain couples TRBV7-2 to TRBJ1-2; D may be TRBD1 (5 bases). The germline V and J ends were trimmed by 5 bases and 1 base, with 14 bases remaining between them. CDR1 and CDR2 (germline): SGHTA, FQGNSA. This CDR3 has 15 amino acids.